These 2 T cell receptor beta chains were sequenced from one sample in a study of identical twins. One entry per CDR3 protein results from TCRdb running MiXCR on the 5' RACE reads. This sample has over 200,000 distinct CDR3 sequences, with 6% to 7% found just once. These same records also appear under a second study, on T cells expressing NK-cell markers.

Sequences were obtained from CD8+ T cells sorted from blood. Receptors were obtained from a woman between 18 and 29 years old in good health.

The chain uses TRBV13 and TRBJ2-1; 11 positions agree with TRBD2. The CDR3 consists of 16 residues. Unmatched junction bases numbered 7, after V lost 5 bases and J lost 4 bases. Germline assignment: CDR1 PRHDT and CDR2 FYEKMQ (reference sequence). The CDR3 loop reads CASSPPSGGLYNEQFF. For the CDR3, the DNA is TGTGCCAGCAGCCCCCCTAGCGGGGGGCTATACAATGAGCAGTTCTTC.

The sample holds a few counts of this clonotype. The chain uses TRBV27 and TRBJ1-2; D is uncertain. Germline V gene sequence: CDR1 MNHEY, CDR2 SMNVEV (reference sequence). The CDR3 totals 13 residues. The V and J ends lost 3 bases and 8 bases respectively, with 13 bases between them. The DNA for the CDR3 is TGTGCCAGCAGTTTTACGGGCAGTCAGGGCTACACCTTC. It specifies CASSFTGSQGYTF.